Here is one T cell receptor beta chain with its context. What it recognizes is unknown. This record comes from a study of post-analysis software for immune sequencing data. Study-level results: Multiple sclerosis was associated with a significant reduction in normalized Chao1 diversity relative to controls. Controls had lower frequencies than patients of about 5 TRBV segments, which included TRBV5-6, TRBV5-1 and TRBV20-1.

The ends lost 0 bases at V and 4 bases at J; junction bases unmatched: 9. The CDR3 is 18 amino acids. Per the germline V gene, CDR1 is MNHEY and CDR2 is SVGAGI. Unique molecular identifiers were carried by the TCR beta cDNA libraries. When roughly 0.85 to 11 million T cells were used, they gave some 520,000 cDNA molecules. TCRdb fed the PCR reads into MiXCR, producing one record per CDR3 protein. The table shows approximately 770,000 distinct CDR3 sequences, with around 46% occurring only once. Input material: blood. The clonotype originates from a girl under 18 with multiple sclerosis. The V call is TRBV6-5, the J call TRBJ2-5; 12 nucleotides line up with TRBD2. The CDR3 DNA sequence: TGTGCCAGCAGTTACTCGAATCTAGCGGGAGGGTTCGGAGAGACCCAGTACTTC. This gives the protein CASSYSNLAGGFGETQYF.